These 11 T cell receptor beta chains were sequenced from one sample in a study of cytomegalovirus exposure and HLA in healthy donors. PCR involved 60 Vbeta and 13 Jbeta primers. Produced via immunoSEQ multiplex PCR; TCRdb's table is partial and in-frame only. The data hold about 150,000 clones, with roughly 62% observed a single time. Sample: PBMCs. Receptors were obtained from a male donor in good health and CMV-seronegative.

The V call is TRBV5-1, the J call TRBJ2-3; the match to TRBD2 covers 15 bases. J lost 2 bases, V lost 4 bases, and 11 bases had no gene match. Germline loops: CDR1 SGHRS, CDR2 YFSETQ. This CDR3 is 19 amino acids long. CDR3 nucleotides: TGCGCCAGCAGCGGCAGGACTAGCGGGGGGGCGTTAGCCACAGATACGCAGTATTTT. Protein product: CASSGRTSGGALATDTQYF.

This clone was observed a few times. The chain joins TRBV2 to TRBJ2-3; no reliable D call. Germline V lookup: CDR1 SNHLY, CDR2 FYNNEI. The V gene lost 3 bases and the J gene lost 2 bases, with 6 bases spanning the gap. This CDR3 has 13 residues. CDR3 region: CASSDRYTDTQYF. CDR3 nucleotides: TGTGCCAGCAGTGACAGGTACACAGATACGCAGTATTTT.

The chain joins TRBV7-2 to TRBJ1-2, with D perhaps matching TRBD1 (5 bases). Germline V CDR1 and CDR2: SGHTA, FQGNSA. The CDR3 is made up of 15 amino acids. V was clipped by 3 bases and J by 8 bases, with 19 bases between them. The CDR3 sequence is CASSFNTDMPGGYTF. The CDR3 nucleotides are TGTGCCAGCAGCTTTAATACGGACATGCCTGGGGGCTACACCTTC.

This clone has more than one count but fewer than ten. The gene calls are TRBV7-8 and TRBJ2-1, with 8 bases fitting TRBD2. The ends lost 1 base at V and 1 base at J; junction bases unmatched: 6. This CDR3 comprises 17 residues. Per the germline V gene, CDR1 is SGHVS and CDR2 is FQNEAQ. CDR3 amino acids: CASSLDSGGPSYNEQFF. The CDR3 coding sequence is TGTGCCAGCAGCTTAGACAGCGGGGGCCCATCCTACAATGAGCAGTTCTTC. Supplemented by reference TRBV7-8 and TRBJ2-1, the full variable domain reads GAGVSQSPRYKVAKRGQDVALRCDPISGHVSLFWYQQALGQGPEFLTYFQNEAQLDKSGLPSDRFFAERPEGSVSTLKIQRTQQEDSAVYLCASSLDSGGPSYNEQFFGPGTRLTVL.

This clone was seen more than once but under ten times. The V call is TRBV7-9, the J call TRBJ1-1, with D perhaps TRBD1 (5 bases). The germline CDR1 and CDR2 sequences are SEHNR and FQNEAQ (reference sequence). V was pared by 5 bases and J by 5 bases, with 18 bases between. The CDR3 runs 15 residues. CDR3 DNA sequence: TGTGCCAGCAGCCCGACCCGGGGGGTGGAAACTGAAGCTTTCTTT. Protein product: CASSPTRGVETEAFF.

V and J are TRBV6-1 and TRBJ1-1; 7 nucleotides agree with TRBD1. The V gene's germline CDR1 is MNHNS and CDR2 SASEGT. The junction had 5 bases not matched to a gene; V was cut back by 8 bases and J by 5 bases. The CDR3 contains 12 residues. The CDR3 coding sequence is TGTGCCAGCTACAGGGGAGGAACTGAAGCTTTCTTT. This sequence encodes CASYRGGTEAFF.

This clone was picked up a small number of times. This chain connects TRBV7-6 to TRBJ2-5, with D perhaps matching TRBD1 (6 bases). The assigned J gene may be wrong: the sequence end matches TRBJ2-7 better. The CDR3 has 14 residues. Germline loops: CDR1 SGHVS, CDR2 FNYEAQ. CDR3 coding DNA: TGTGCCAGCAGCTTGTCTGGGGGCGCGGGCGAGCAGTACTTC. This codes for CASSLSGGAGEQYF.

This sequence joins TRBV18 and TRBJ2-1; 7 bases are shared with TRBD1. CDR1 and CDR2 from the germline V gene are KGHSH and LQKENI. After removal of 8 bases from V and 4 bases from J, the junction contained 8 bases not matched to a gene. This CDR3 has 14 residues. DNA of the CDR3: TGTGCCAGCGGCCAAGGGGGCCCTTACAATGAGCAGTTCTTC. It encodes CASGQGGPYNEQFF.

V is TRBV9 and J is TRBJ1-1, with D possibly matching TRBD1 (6 bases). Germline loops: CDR1 SGDLS, CDR2 YYNGEE. The CDR3 consists of 15 residues. Trimming stripped 0 bases from V and 0 bases from J, with 9 bases between. CDR3 coding DNA: TGTGCCAGCAGCGTAGTGGGGGACATGAACACTGAAGCTTTCTTT. Its protein product is CASSVVGDMNTEAFF.

J is TRBJ2-7 and V is TRBV28; 10 nucleotides match TRBD2. Per the germline V gene, CDR1 is MDHEN and CDR2 is SYDVKM. The CDR3 covers 14 residues. V trimming: 11 bases; J trimming: 7 bases; junction bases outside the gene matches: 14. The CDR3 sequence: CAALPSGGAGEQYF. In DNA form, the CDR3 reads TGTGCCGCCCTCCCAAGCGGGGGGGCGGGAGAGCAGTACTTC.

This clone has just a few counts. V is TRBV5-6 and J is TRBJ1-1; no clear D gene. The CDR3 length is 13 residues. Looked up from germline, CDR1 is SGHDT and CDR2 is YYEEEE. Trimming removed 3 bases from V and 4 bases from J, with 10 bases in between. The chain's CDR3 is CASSSGLSTEAFF. CDR3 coding DNA: TGTGCCAGCAGCTCGGGGTTAAGCACTGAAGCTTTCTTT.